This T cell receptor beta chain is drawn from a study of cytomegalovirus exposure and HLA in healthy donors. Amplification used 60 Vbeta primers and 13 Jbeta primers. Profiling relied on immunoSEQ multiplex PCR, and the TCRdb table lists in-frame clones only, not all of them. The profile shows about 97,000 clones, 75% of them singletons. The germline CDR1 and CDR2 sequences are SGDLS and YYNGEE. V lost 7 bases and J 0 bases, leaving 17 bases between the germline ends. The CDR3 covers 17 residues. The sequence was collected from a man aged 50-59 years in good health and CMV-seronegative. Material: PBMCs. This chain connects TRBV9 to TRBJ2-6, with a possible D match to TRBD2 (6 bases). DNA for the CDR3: TGTGCCAGCCGGGGAATAGCGGAACACTCTGGGGCCAACGTCCTGACTTTC. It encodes CASRGIAEHSGANVLTF.